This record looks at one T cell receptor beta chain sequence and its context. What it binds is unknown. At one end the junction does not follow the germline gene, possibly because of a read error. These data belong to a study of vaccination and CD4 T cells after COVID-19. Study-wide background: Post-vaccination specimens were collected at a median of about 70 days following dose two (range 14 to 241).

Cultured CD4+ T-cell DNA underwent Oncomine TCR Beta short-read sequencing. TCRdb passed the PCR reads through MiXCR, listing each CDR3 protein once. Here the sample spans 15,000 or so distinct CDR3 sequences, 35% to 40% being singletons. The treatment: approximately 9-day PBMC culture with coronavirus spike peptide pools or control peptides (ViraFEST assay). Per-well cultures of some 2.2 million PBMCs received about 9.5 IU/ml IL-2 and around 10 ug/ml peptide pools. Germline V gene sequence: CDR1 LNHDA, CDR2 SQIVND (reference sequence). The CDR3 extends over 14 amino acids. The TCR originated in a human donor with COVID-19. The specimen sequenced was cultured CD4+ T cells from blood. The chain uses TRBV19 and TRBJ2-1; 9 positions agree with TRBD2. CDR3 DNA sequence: TGTGCCTGTAGGGGCGGGGGGGCCTACAATGAGCAGTTCTTC. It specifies CACRGGGAYNEQFF.